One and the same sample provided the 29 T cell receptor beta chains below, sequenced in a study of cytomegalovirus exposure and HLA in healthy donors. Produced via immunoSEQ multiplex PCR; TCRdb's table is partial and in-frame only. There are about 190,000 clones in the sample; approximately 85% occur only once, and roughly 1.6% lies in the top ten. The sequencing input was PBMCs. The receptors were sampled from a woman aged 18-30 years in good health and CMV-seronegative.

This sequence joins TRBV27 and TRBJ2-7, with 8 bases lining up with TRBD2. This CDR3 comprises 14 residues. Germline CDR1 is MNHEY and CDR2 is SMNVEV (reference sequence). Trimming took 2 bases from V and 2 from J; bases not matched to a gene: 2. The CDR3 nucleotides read TGTGCCAGCAGTTTACGGGAGGGGACCTACGAGCAGTACTTC. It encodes CASSLREGTYEQYF.

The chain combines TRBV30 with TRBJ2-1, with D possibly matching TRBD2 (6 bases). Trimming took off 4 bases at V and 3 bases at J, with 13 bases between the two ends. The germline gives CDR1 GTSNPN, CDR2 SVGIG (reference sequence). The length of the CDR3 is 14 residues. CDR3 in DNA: TGTGCCTGGACCAAGGGACTCTACTACAATGAGCAGTTCTTC. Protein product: CAWTKGLYYNEQFF.

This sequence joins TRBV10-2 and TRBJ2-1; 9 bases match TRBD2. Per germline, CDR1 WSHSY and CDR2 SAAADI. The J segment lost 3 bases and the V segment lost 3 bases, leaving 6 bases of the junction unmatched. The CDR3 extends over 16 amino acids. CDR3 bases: TGCGCCAGCAGTGACACGATAGCGGGGGTCTACAATGAGCAGTTCTTC. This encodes CASSDTIAGVYNEQFF.

CDR3 DNA: TGTGCCAGCAGCCCGGGCAGCGGCCTCACAGATACGCAGTATTTT. Its translation: CASSPGSGLTDTQYF. V usage is TRBV2 and J usage is TRBJ2-3; TRBD2 is a possible D gene (5 bases). The CDR3 has 15 residues. Trimming removed 6 bases at V and 2 bases at J, with 15 bases between. CDR1 SNHLY and CDR2 FYNNEI come from the germline V gene.

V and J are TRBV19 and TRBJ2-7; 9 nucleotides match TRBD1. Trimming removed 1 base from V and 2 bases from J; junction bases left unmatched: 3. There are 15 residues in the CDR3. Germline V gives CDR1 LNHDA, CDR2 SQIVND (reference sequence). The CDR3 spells CASSIGTGAAYEQYF. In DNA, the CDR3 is TGTGCCAGTAGTATAGGGACAGGGGCGGCCTACGAGCAGTACTTC.

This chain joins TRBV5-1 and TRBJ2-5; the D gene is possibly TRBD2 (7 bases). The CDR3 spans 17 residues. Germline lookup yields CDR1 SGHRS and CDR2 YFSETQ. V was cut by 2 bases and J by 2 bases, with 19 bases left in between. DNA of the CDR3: TGCGCCAGCAGCTTACGTCCCCGAGGGGGGGAACAAGAGACCCAGTACTTC. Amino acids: CASSLRPRGGEQETQYF.

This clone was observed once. The CDR3 DNA follows: TGCGCCAGCAGCTTGCGCAGAGGCCTTAACACCGGGGAGCTGTTTTTT. Encoded protein: CASSLRRGLNTGELFF. The chain couples TRBV5-1 to TRBJ2-2; no reliable D call. V was trimmed by 1 base and J by 2 bases, leaving 12 bases between them. The CDR3 length is 16 residues. CDR1 and CDR2 (germline): SGHRS, YFSETQ.

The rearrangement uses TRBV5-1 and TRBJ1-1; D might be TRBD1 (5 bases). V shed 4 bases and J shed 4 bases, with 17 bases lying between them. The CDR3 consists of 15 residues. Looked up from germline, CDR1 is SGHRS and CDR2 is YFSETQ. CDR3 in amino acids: CASSPDTSGGTEAFF. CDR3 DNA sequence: TGCGCCAGCAGCCCAGACACCTCGGGGGGCACTGAAGCTTTCTTT.

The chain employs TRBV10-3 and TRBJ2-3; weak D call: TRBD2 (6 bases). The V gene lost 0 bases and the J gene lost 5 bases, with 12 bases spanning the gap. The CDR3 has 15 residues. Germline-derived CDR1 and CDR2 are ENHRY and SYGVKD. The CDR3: CAISESVRDKDTQYF. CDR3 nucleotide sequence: TGTGCCATCAGTGAGTCGGTGCGGGATAAAGATACGCAGTATTTT.

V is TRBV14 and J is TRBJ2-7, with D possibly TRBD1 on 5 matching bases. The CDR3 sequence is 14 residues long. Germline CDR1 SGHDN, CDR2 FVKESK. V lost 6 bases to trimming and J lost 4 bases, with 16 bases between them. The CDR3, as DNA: TGTGCCAGCAGTCAGGGTGGTTACGCATACGAGCAGTACTTC. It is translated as CASSQGGYAYEQYF.

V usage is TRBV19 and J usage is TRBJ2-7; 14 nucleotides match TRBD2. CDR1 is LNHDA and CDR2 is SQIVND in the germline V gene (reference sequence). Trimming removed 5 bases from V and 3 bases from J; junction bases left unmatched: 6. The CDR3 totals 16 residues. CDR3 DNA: TGTGCCAGTAGTTCCGGGACTAGCGGGAGTTTCTACGAGCAGTACTTC. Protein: CASSSGTSGSFYEQYF.

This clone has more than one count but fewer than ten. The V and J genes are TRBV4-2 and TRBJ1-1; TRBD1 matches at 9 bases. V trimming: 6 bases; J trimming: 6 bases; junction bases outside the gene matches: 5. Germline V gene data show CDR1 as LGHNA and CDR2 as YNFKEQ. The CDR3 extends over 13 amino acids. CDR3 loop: CASRGGTGPEAFF. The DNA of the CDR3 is TGTGCCAGCAGAGGTGGGACAGGGCCTGAAGCTTTCTTT.

The CDR3 here is CASSRLAGVNEQFF. In DNA form, the CDR3 reads TGTGCCAGTAGTCGGTTAGCGGGAGTCAATGAGCAGTTCTTC. The chain couples TRBV14 to TRBJ2-1; 9 nucleotides line up with TRBD2. CDR1 is SGHDN, CDR2 FVKESK, per germline. This CDR3 contains 14 residues. V lost 9 bases, J lost 6 bases, and 9 bases stayed unmatched.

CDR3: CASSQEPSGGSYEQYF. CDR3 DNA: TGCGCCAGCAGCCAAGAGCCCTCAGGAGGGAGTTACGAGCAGTACTTC. This chain links TRBV4-1 with TRBJ2-7; a possible D gene is TRBD2 (6 bases). Trimming removed 0 bases from V and 4 bases from J, with 16 bases in between. The germline gives CDR1 MGHRA, CDR2 YSYEKL. The CDR3 sequence is 16 residues long.

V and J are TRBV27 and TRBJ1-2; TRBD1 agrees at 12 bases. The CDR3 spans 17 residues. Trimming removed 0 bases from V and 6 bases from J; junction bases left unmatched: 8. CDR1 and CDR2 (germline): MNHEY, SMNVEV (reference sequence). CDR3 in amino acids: CASSLSGGTGGVNGYTF. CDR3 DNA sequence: TGTGCCAGCAGTTTATCGGGAGGGACAGGGGGCGTAAATGGCTACACCTTC.

The CDR3 loop reads CASSVGAGRGDTQYF. The CDR3 region has the DNA TGTGCCAGCAGCGTAGGTGCGGGGCGCGGGGATACGCAGTATTTT. J is TRBJ2-3 and V is TRBV9; TRBD2 might be the D (6 bases). CDR1 is SGDLS and CDR2 is YYNGEE in the germline V gene. The CDR3 is made up of 15 amino acids. Trimming removed 0 bases from V and 6 bases from J, with 14 bases in between.

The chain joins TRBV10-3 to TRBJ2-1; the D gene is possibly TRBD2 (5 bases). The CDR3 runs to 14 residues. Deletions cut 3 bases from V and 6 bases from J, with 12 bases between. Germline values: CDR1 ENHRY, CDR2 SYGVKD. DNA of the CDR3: TGTGCCATCAGTGATGGTCGGGATGGCAATGAGCAGTTCTTC. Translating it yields CAISDGRDGNEQFF.

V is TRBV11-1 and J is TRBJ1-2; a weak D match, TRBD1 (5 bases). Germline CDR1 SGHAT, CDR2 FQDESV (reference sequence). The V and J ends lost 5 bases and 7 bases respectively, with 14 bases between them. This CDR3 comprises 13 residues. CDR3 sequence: CASSTQGTSGYTF. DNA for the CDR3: TGTGCCAGCAGCACACAAGGGACTAGTGGCTACACCTTC.

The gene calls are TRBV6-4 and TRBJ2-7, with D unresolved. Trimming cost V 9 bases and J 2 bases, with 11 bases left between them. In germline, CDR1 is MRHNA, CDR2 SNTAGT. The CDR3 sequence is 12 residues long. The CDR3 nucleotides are TGTGCCAGATGCGACTTGACCTACGAGCAGTACTTC. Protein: CARCDLTYEQYF.

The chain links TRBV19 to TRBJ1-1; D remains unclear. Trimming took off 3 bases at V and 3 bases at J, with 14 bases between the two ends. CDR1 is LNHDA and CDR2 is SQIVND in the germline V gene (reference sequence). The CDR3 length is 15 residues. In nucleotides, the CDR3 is TGTGCCAGTAGTATTAGTGGAGGCGGGTACACTGAAGCTTTCTTT. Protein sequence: CASSISGGGYTEAFF.

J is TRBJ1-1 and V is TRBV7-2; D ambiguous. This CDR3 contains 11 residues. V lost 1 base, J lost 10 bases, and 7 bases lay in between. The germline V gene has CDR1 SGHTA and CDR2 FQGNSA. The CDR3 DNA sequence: TGTGCCAGCAGCTTAGTGAGAGGAGCTTTCTTT. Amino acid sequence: CASSLVRGAFF.

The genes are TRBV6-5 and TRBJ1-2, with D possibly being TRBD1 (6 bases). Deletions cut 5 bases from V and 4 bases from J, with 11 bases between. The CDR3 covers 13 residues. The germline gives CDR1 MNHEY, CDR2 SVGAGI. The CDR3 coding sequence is TGTGCCAGCAGTGTACAGGGTTCCTATGGCTACACCTTC. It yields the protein CASSVQGSYGYTF.

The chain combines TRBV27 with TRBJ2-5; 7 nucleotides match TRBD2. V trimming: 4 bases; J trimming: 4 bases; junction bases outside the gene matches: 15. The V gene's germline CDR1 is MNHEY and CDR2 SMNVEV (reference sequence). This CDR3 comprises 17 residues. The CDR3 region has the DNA TGTGCCAGCAGTTCCACCCTCCTAGCGGTTTTGGGAGAGACCCAGTACTTC. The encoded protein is CASSSTLLAVLGETQYF.

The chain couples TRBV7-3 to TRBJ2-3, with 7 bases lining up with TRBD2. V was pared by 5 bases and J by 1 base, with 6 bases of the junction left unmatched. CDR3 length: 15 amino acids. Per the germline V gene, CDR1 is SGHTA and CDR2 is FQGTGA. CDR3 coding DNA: TGTGCCAGCAGCCGCGGTGGGAGGGGCACAGATACGCAGTATTTT. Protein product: CASSRGGRGTDTQYF.

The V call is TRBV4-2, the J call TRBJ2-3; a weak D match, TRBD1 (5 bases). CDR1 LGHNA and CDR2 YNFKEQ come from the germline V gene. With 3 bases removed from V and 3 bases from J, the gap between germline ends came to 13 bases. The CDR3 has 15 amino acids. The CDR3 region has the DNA TGTGCCAGCAGCCAGCGATTGACAGATACAGATACGCAGTATTTT. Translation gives CASSQRLTDTDTQYF.

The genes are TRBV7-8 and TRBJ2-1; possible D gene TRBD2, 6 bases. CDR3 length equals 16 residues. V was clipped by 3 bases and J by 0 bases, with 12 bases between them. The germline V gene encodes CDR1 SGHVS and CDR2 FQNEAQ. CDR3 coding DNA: TGTGCCAGCAGCTTCGGACTACGCGACTCCTACAATGAGCAGTTCTTC. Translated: CASSFGLRDSYNEQFF. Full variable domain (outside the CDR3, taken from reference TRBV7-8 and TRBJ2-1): GAGVSQSPRYKVAKRGQDVALRCDPISGHVSLFWYQQALGQGPEFLTYFQNEAQLDKSGLPSDRFFAERPEGSVSTLKIQRTQQEDSAVYLCASSFGLRDSYNEQFFGPGTRLTVL.

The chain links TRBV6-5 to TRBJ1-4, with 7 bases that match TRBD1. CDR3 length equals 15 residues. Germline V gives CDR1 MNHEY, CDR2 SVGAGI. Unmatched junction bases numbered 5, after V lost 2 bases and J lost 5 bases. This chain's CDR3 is CASSYRDRANEKLFF. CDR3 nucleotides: TGTGCCAGCAGTTACCGGGACAGAGCCAATGAAAAACTGTTTTTT.

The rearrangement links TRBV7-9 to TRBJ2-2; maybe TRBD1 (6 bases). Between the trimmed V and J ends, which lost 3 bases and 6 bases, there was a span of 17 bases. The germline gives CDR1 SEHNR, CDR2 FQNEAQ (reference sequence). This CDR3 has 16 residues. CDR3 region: CASSFAVGTRPGELFF. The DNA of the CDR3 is TGTGCCAGCAGCTTTGCCGTCGGGACACGCCCCGGGGAGCTGTTTTTT. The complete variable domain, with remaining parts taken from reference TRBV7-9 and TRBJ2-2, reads DTGVSQNPRHKITKRGQNVTFRCDPISEHNRLYWYRQTLGQGPEFLTYFQNEAQLEKSRLLSDRFSAERPKGSFSTLEIQRTEQGDSAMYLCASSFAVGTRPGELFFGEGSRLTVL.

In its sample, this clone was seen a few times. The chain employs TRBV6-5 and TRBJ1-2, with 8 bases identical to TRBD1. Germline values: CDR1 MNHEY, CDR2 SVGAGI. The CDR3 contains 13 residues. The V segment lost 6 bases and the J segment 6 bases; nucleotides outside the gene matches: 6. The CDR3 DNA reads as TGTGCCAGCAGAACAGCAGGGGGCGATGGCTACACCTTC. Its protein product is CASRTAGGDGYTF.